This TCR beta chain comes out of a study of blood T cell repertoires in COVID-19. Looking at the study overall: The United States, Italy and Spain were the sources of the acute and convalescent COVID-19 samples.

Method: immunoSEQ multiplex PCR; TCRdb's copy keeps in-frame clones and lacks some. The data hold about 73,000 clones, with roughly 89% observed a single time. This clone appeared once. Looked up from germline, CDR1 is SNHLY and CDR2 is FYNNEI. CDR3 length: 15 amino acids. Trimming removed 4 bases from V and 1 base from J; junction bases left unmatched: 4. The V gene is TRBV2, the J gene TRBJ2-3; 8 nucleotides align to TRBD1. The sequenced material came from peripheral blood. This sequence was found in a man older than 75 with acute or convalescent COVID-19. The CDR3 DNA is TGTGCCAGCAGTGGTCAGGGGGCTGGCACAGATACGCAGTATTTT. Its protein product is CASSGQGAGTDTQYF.